These 4 T cell receptor beta chains came from one sample sequenced in a study of blood T cell repertoires in COVID-19. Only in-frame clones appear in the TCRdb table, and some are missing; sequencing was by immunoSEQ multiplex PCR. The data show some 53,000 clones, over 75% seen once. Material for sequencing was peripheral blood. The receptor set was obtained from a human donor with active COVID-19. The donor label of this sample is uncertain.

CDR3 protein: CASSPRGGEAFF. In DNA form, the CDR3 reads TGTGCCAGCTCACCACGGGGAGGCGAAGCTTTCTTT. This sequence joins TRBV18 and TRBJ1-1; unclear D gene. The length of the CDR3 is 12 residues. Germline CDR1 is KGHSH and CDR2 is LQKENI. Trimming removed 1 base at V and 8 bases at J, with 8 bases between.

The rearrangement links TRBV4-3 to TRBJ1-1, with D unclear. This CDR3 region has 15 residues. Germline CDR1 is LGHNA and CDR2 is YSLEER. Trimming took 3 bases from V and 2 from J, leaving 13 bases between them. The CDR3 is CASSQYSPPNTEAFF. The DNA for the CDR3 is TGCGCCAGCAGCCAGTATTCCCCCCCTAACACTGAAGCTTTCTTT.

This chain's CDR3 is CATRQGMVYGYTF. DNA of the CDR3: TGTGCCACTCGACAGGGCATGGTCTATGGCTACACCTTC. The chain combines TRBV6-5 with TRBJ1-2, with 7 bases lining up with TRBD1. Trimming cost V 10 bases and J 4 bases; bases outside gene matches: 9. CDR3 length: 13 amino acids. The germline gives CDR1 MNHEY, CDR2 SVGAGI.

This clone turned up a few times. This rearrangement joins TRBV10-3 to TRBJ2-7, with D tentatively TRBD2 (6 bases). CDR1 is ENHRY and CDR2 is SYGVKD in the germline V gene. Trimming took 2 bases from V and 2 from J, leaving 16 bases between them. CDR3 length equals 16 residues. The CDR3 loop is CAISEPVSGEPYEQYF. Here the CDR3 DNA reads TGTGCCATCAGTGAGCCCGTTTCGGGGGAGCCCTACGAGCAGTACTTC.